This T cell receptor (beta chain) was identified during a study of cytomegalovirus exposure and HLA in healthy donors. The study's findings and limits: Later findings reportedly placed an Asian-associated ancestry cluster below the approximately 670-donor mean for N-insertions. Researchers reportedly found TCR beta sequences accurately predicted most subjects' HLA-A and HLA-B alleles.

All the people who gave samples were healthy bone marrow donors. With V trimmed by 2 bases and J by 11 bases, 9 bases remained unmatched. The length of the CDR3 is 13 residues. Germline V gene data show CDR1 as SGHDT and CDR2 as YYEEEE. PCR used 60 Vbeta primers and 13 Jbeta primers. Only in-frame clones appear in the TCRdb table, and some are missing; sequencing was by immunoSEQ multiplex PCR. This table holds 110,000 to 150,000 clones. Turning to this clone: Its antigen is not identified.

The chain recombines TRBV5-6 with TRBJ2-5, with 7 nucleotides matching TRBD1. The clonotype was recovered from a male donor in good health and CMV-seronegative. Input material: PBMCs. The DNA for the CDR3 is TGTGCCAGCAGCTTTGTAGGTACAGGGGAGCAGTACTTC. Translating gives CASSFVGTGEQYF.